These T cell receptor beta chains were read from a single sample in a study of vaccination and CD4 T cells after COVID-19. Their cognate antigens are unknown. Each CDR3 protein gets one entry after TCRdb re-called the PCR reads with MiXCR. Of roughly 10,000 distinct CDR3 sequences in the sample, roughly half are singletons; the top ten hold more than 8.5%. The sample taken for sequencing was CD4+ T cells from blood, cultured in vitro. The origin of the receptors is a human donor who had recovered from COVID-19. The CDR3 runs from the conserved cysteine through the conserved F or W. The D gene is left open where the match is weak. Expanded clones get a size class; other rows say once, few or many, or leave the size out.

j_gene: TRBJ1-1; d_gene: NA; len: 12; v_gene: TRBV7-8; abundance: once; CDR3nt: TGTGCCAGCAGCTTAGGCCTAGGTGAAGCTTTCTTT; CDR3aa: CASSLGLGEAFF
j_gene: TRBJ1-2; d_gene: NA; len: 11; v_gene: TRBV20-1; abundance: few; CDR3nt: TGCACCGCGACGGACGGCAGTGGCTACACCTTC; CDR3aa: CTATDGSGYTF
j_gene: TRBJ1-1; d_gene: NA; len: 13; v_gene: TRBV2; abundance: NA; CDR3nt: TGTGCCACCACCGGGGTTATGAACACTGAAGCTTTCTTT; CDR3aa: CATTGVMNTEAFF
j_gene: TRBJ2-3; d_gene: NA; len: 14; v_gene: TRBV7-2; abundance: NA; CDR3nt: TGTGCCAGCAGCTTACGACCTAGCACAGATACGCAGTATTTT; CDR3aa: CASSLRPSTDTQYF
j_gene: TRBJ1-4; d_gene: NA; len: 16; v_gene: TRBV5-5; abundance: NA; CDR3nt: TGTGCCAGCAGGTCGGAGGGCATCGCAACTAATGAAAAACTGTTTTTT; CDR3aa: CASRSEGIATNEKLFF
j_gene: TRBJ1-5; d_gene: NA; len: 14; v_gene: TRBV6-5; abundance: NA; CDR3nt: TGTGCCAGCAGTTACTCTGCCCCCGATCAGCCCCAGCATTTT; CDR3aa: CASSYSAPDQPQHF
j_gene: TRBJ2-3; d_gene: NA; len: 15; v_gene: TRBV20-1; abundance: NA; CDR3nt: TGCAGTGCCGGCCGGGCCCAAAATTCCCGGGATACGCAGTATTTT; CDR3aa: CSAGRAQNSRDTQYF
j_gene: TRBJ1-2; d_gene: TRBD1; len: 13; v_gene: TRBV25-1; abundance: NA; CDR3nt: TGTGCCAGCACCGAGGCAGGGGGCTATGGCTACACCTTC; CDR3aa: CASTEAGGYGYTF
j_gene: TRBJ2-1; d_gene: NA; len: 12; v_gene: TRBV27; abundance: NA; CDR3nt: TGTGCCAGCTCTAGGTCCTACAATGAGCAGTTCTTC; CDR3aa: CASSRSYNEQFF
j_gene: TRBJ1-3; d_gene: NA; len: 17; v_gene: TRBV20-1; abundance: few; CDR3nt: TGCAGTGCTAGAGACTCATCCCCCAGAAGAGCTGGAAACACCATATATTTT; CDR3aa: CSARDSSPRRAGNTIYF
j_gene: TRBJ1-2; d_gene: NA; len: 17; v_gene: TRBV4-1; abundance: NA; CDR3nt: TGCGCCAGCAGCCAAGTGAGTCGGGGGCGCGATAACTATGGCTACACCTTC; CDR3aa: CASSQVSRGRDNYGYTF
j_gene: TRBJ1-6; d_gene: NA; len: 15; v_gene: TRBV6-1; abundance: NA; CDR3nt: TGTGCCAGCAAACGTTTGACGGCGTATAATTCACCCCTCCACTTT; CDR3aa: CASKRLTAYNSPLHF
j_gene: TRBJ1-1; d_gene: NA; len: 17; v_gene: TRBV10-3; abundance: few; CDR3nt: TGTGCCATCAGTGATAGGAGGCTACCTTCAATGAACACTGAAGCTTTCTTT; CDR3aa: CAISDRRLPSMNTEAFF
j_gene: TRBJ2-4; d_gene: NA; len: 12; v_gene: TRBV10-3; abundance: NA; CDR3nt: TGTGCCATCAGTGATGGGTACAACATTCAGTACTTC; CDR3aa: CAISDGYNIQYF
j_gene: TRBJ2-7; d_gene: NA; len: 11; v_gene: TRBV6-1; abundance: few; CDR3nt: TGTGCCAGCAGTATAGCCTACGAGCAGTACTTC; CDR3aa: CASSIAYEQYF
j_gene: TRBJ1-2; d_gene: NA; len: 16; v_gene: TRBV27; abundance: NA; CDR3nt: TGTGCCAGCCGTCTCTCGGGTTTGTCACCTAACTATGGCTACACCTTC; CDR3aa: CASRLSGLSPNYGYTF
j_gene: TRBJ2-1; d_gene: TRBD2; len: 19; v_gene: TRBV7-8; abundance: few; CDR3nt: TGTGCCAGCAGCTTATTGACAGGGGCCACACGGACTAGCGGCAATGAGCAGTTCTTC; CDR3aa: CASSLLTGATRTSGNEQFF
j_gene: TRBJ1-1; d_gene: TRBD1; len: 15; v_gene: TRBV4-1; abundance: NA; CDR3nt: TGCGCCAGCAGCCAAGCGGGACAGGGGGGCACTGAAGCTTTCTTT; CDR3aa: CASSQAGQGGTEAFF
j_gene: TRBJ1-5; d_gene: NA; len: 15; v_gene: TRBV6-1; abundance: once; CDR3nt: TGTGCCAGCAGTGAAGCGTCCAGAAGAGATCAGCCCCAGCATTTT; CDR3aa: CASSEASRRDQPQHF
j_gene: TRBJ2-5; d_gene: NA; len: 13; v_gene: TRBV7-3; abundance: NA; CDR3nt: TGTGCCAGCAGCCCTCGTCCGGGGGAGACCCAGTACTTC; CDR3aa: CASSPRPGETQYF
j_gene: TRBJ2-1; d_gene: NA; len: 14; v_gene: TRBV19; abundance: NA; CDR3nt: TGTGCCAGTAGTAGGCGGGGTGAATACAATGAGCAGTTCTTC; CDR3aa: CASSRRGEYNEQFF
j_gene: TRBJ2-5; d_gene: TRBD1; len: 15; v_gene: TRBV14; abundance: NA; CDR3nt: TGTGCCAGCAGTGCGGACAGGGTCCTCCAAGAGACCCAGTACTTC; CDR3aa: CASSADRVLQETQYF